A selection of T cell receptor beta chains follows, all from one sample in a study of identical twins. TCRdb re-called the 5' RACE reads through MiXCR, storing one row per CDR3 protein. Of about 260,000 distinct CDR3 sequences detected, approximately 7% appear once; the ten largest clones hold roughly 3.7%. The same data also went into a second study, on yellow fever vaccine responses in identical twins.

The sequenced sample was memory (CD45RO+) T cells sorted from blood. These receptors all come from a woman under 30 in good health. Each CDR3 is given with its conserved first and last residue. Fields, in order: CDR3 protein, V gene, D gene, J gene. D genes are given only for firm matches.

CDR3: CSAGRGGEQFF
V: TRBV20-1
D: NA
J: TRBJ2-1

CDR3: CASSARDQPTQETQYF
V: TRBV25-1
D: NA
J: TRBJ2-5

CDR3: CSVARPRKSNQPQHF
V: TRBV29-1
D: NA
J: TRBJ1-5

CDR3: CASGARTDTQYF
V: TRBV12-3/TRBV12-4
D: NA
J: TRBJ2-3

CDR3: CATRGTGDYGYTF
V: TRBV24-1
D: TRBD1
J: TRBJ1-2

CDR3: CASSPRLAGKETQYF
V: TRBV7-7
D: TRBD2
J: TRBJ2-5

CDR3: CSARDGTLYNEQFF
V: TRBV20-1
D: NA
J: TRBJ2-1

CDR3: CASSPGGLQETQYF
V: TRBV28
D: NA
J: TRBJ2-5

CDR3: CASSPDRPGYTF
V: TRBV7-9
D: TRBD1
J: TRBJ1-2

CDR3: CARSPSASSGANVLTF
V: TRBV2
D: NA
J: TRBJ2-6

CDR3: CASSPSRNYGYTF
V: TRBV12-3/TRBV12-4
D: NA
J: TRBJ1-2

CDR3: CCSAAGLTWDTDTQYF
V: TRBV6-7
D: NA
J: TRBJ2-3

CDR3: CAISGAGVTTDTQYF
V: TRBV10-3
D: TRBD2
J: TRBJ2-3

CDR3: CASSRDSRNTIYF
V: TRBV12-3/TRBV12-4
D: TRBD1
J: TRBJ1-3

CDR3: CSARVSTSPYNEQFF
V: TRBV20-1
D: NA
J: TRBJ2-1

CDR3: CASSLVSSGDSKFYNEQFF
V: TRBV12-3/TRBV12-4
D: TRBD2
J: TRBJ2-1

CDR3: CASSLQGITDTQYF
V: TRBV27
D: TRBD1
J: TRBJ2-3

CDR3: CASSQIAGPYNEQFF
V: TRBV9
D: TRBD2
J: TRBJ2-1

CDR3: CATSDTGQTLEQYF
V: TRBV24-1
D: NA
J: TRBJ2-7

CDR3: CAISEGGTSQETQYF
V: TRBV10-3
D: TRBD2
J: TRBJ2-5

CDR3: CASSRTPTSGSYEQYF
V: TRBV4-1
D: TRBD2
J: TRBJ2-7

CDR3: CASSLAGGLQYEQYF
V: TRBV5-1
D: TRBD2
J: TRBJ2-7

CDR3: CASRRQGNYGYTF
V: TRBV6-1
D: TRBD1
J: TRBJ1-2

CDR3: CASSQDLVTYEQYF
V: TRBV3-1
D: NA
J: TRBJ2-7

CDR3: CSARGEDGREPNSPLHF
V: TRBV20-1
D: NA
J: TRBJ1-6

CDR3: CRARHLQETQYF
V: TRBV20-1
D: NA
J: TRBJ2-5

CDR3: CASSRRQGPNTGELFF
V: TRBV12-3/TRBV12-4
D: TRBD1
J: TRBJ2-2

CDR3: CASRSPVRTDTQYF
V: TRBV28
D: NA
J: TRBJ2-3

CDR3: CASSQDLGGQPQHF
V: TRBV3-1
D: NA
J: TRBJ1-5

CDR3: CASSRSGQNNEKLFF
V: TRBV12-3/TRBV12-4
D: TRBD1
J: TRBJ1-4

CDR3: CACCLEIRDPPHEQFF
V: TRBV7-3
D: NA
J: TRBJ2-1

CDR3: CSVQGQLLSGANVLTF
V: TRBV29-1
D: TRBD1
J: TRBJ2-6

CDR3: CASSHTGTSGSSEQYF
V: TRBV3-1
D: TRBD2
J: TRBJ2-7

CDR3: CASSEEETQYF
V: TRBV2
D: NA
J: TRBJ2-5

CDR3: CASSHGANDEQYF
V: TRBV4-2
D: NA
J: TRBJ2-7

CDR3: CASSRAGKAEETQYF
V: TRBV12-3/TRBV12-4
D: TRBD2
J: TRBJ2-5

CDR3: CASRGGGVTDTQYF
V: TRBV6-2/TRBV6-3
D: TRBD2
J: TRBJ2-3

CDR3: CAIKAWGTDTQYF
V: TRBV27
D: NA
J: TRBJ2-3

CDR3: CASSYSLSSVRGVDTGELFF
V: TRBV6-2/TRBV6-3
D: NA
J: TRBJ2-2